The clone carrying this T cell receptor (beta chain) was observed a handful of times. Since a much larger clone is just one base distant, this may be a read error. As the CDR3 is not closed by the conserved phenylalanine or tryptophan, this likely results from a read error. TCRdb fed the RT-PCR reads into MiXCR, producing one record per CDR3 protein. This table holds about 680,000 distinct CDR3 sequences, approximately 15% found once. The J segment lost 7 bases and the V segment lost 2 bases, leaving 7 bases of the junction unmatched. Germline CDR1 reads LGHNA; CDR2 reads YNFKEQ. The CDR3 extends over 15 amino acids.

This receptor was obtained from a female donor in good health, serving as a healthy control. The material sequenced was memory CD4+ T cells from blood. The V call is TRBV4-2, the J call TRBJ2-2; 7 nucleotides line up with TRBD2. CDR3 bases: TGTGCCAGCAGCCAATTGGGAGGGTGGAGCGGGGAGCTGTTTATT. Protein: CASSQLGGWSGELFI.